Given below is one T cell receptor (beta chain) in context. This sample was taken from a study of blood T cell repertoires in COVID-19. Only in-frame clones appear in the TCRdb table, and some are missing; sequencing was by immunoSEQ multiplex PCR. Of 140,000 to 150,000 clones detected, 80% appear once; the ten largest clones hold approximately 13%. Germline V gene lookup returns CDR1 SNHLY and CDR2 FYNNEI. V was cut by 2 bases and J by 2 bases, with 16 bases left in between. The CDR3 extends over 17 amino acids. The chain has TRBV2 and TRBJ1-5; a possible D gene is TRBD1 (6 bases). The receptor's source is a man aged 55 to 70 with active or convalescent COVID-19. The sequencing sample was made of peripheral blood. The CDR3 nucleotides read TGTGCCAGCAGTGAAACCACAGGGTTGATCGGCAATCAGCCCCAGCATTTT. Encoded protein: CASSETTGLIGNQPQHF.